This T cell receptor beta chain was found in a study of blood T cell repertoires in COVID-19. Overall study context: Samples taken during acute and convalescent COVID-19 were collected in the United States, Italy and Spain. Nucleic acid was either cDNA or gDNA, and it came from T cells, B-cell-depleted T cells, or PBMCs.

V gave up 9 bases and J gave up 0 bases; unmatched junction bases: 4. This CDR3 comprises 14 residues. Looked up from germline, CDR1 is SEHNR and CDR2 is FQNEAQ (reference sequence). The authors' processing: Using reference gene primer amplification, nucleated cell counts were estimated. Sequencing used immunoSEQ multiplex PCR; TCRdb keeps in-frame clones, though not all of them. D and trimming come from the DNA, and the V and J calls and clone size come from that table. The sample lists about 200,000 clones, 80% to 90% occurring once. Sequencing was carried out using peripheral blood. The chain links TRBV7-9 to TRBJ2-2, with 7 bases that match TRBD2. The receptor was isolated from a man in his 60s with acute or convalescent COVID-19. Written as DNA, the CDR3 is TGTGCCAGTACACTAGCGCCGAACACCGGGGAGCTGTTTTTT. Translation: CASTLAPNTGELFF.